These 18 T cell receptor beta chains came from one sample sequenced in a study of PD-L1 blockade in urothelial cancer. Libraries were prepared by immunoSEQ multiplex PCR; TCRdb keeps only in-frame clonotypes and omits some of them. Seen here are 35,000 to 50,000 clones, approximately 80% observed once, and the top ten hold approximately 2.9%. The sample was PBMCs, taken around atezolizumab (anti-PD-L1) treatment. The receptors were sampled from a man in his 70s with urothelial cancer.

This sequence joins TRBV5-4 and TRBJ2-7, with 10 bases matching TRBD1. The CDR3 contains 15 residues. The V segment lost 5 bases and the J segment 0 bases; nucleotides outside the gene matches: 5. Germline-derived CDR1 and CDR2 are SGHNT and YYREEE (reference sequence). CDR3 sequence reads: CASRQGTGASYEQYF. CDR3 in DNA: TGTGCCAGCAGACAAGGGACAGGGGCCTCCTACGAGCAGTACTTC.

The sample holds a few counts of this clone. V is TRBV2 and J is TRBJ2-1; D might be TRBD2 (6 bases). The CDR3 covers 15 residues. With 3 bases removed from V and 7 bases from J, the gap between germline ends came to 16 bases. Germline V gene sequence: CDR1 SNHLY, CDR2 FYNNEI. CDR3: CASSERDVVGNEQFF. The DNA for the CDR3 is TGTGCCAGCAGTGAGCGGGACGTCGTAGGGAATGAGCAGTTCTTC.

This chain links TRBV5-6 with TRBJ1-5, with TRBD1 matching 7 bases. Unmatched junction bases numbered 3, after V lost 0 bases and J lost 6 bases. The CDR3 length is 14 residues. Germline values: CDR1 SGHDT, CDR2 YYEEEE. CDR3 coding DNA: TGTGCCAGCAGCTTGGTAGGGGGCAGTCAGCCCCAGCATTTT. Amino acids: CASSLVGGSQPQHF. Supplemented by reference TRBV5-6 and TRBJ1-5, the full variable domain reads DAGVTQSPTHLIKTRGQQVTLRCSPKSGHDTVSWYQQALGQGPQFIFQYYEEEERQRGNFPDRFSGHQFPNYSSELNVNALLLGDSALYLCASSLVGGSQPQHFGDGTRLSIL.

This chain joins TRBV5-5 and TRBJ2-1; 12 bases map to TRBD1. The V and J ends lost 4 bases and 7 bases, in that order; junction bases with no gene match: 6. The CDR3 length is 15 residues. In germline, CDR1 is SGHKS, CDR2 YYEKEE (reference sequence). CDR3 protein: CASSPGQGAVNEQFF. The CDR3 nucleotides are TGTGCCAGCAGCCCGGGACAGGGGGCGGTTAATGAGCAGTTCTTC.

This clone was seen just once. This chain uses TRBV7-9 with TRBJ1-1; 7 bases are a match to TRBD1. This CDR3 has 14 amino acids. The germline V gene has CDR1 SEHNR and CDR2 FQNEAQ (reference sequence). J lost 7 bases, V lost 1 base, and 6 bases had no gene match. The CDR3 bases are TGTGCCAGCAGCTTAGATCAGGGGGACAGTGAAGCTTTCTTT. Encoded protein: CASSLDQGDSEAFF.

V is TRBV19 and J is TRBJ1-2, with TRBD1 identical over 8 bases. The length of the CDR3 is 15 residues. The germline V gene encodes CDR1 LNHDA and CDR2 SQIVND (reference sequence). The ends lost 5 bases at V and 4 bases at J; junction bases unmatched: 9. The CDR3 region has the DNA TGTGCCAGTAGTTTGGGACAGGTTGGGATCTATGGCTACACCTTC. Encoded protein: CASSLGQVGIYGYTF.

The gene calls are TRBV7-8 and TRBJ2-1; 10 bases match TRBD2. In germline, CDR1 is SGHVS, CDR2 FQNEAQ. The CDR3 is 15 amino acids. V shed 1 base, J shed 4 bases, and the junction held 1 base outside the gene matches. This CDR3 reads CASSLGLAGYNEQFF. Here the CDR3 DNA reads TGTGCCAGCAGCTTAGGACTAGCGGGTTACAATGAGCAGTTCTTC.

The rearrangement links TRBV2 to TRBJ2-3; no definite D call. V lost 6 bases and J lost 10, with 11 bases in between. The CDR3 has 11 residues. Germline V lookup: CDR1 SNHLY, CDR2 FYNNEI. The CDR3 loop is CASRTLGAQYF. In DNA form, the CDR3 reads TGTGCCAGCAGGACTCTTGGAGCGCAGTATTTT. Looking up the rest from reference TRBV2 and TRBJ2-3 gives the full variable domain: EPEVTQTPSHQVTQMGQEVILRCVPISNHLYFYWYRQILGQKVEFLVSFYNNEISEKSEIFDDQFSVERPDGSNFTLKIRSTKLEDSAMYFCASRTLGAQYFGPGTRLTVL.

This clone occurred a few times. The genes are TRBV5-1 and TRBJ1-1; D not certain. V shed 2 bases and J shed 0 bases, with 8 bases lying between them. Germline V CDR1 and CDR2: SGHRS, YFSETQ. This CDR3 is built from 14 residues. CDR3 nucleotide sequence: TGCGCCAGCAGCTTAGACTCAGTGAACACTGAAGCTTTCTTT. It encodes CASSLDSVNTEAFF.

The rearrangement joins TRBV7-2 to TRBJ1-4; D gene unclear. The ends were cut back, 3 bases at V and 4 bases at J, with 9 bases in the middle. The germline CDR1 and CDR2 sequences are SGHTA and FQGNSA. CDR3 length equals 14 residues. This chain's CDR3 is CASSFEGGNEKLFF. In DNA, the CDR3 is TGTGCCAGCAGCTTTGAAGGCGGTAATGAAAAACTGTTTTTT.

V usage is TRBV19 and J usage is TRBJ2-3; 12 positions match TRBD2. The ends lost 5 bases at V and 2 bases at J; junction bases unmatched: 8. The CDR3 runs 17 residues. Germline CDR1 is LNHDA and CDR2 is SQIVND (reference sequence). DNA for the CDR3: TGTGCCAGTAGTCCCCCAACTAGCGGGGGGTACACAGATACGCAGTATTTT. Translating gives CASSPPTSGGYTDTQYF.

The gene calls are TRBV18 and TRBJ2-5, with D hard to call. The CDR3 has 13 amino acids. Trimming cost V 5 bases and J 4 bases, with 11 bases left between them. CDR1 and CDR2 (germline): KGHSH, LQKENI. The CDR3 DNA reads TGTGCCAGCTCAGCACGCCACGGAGAGACCCAGTACTTC. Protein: CASSARHGETQYF.

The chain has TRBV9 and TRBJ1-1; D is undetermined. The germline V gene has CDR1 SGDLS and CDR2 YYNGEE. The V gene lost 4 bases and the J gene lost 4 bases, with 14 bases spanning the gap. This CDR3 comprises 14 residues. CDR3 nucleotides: TGTGCCAGCAGCCCGCTCCCGGACTCCACTGAAGCTTTCTTT. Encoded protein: CASSPLPDSTEAFF.

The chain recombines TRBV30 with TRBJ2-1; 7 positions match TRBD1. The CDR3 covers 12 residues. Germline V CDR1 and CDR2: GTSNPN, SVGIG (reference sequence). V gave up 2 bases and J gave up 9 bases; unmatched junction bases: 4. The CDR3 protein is CAWSPTGVEQFF. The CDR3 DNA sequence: TGTGCCTGGAGTCCAACAGGGGTTGAGCAGTTCTTC.

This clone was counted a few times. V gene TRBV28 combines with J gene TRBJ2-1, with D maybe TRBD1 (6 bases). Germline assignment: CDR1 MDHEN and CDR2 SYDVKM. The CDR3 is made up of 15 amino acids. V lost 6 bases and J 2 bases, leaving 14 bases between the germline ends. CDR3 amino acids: CASRSHSGAYNEQFF. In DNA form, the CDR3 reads TGTGCCAGCAGATCCCACTCAGGGGCCTACAATGAGCAGTTCTTC.

This CDR3 reads CASSLGAGGPGAYEQYF. The CDR3 DNA reads as TGTGCCAGCAGTTTAGGTGCGGGAGGGCCAGGGGCCTACGAGCAGTACTTC. The gene calls are TRBV28 and TRBJ2-7, with 9 bases matching TRBD2. Germline V CDR1 and CDR2: MDHEN, SYDVKM. The CDR3 consists of 17 residues. Trimming took 2 bases from V and 2 from J; bases not matched to a gene: 10. The entire variable domain, with the rest obtained from reference TRBV28 and TRBJ2-7, is as follows: DVKVTQSSRYLVKRTGEKVFLECVQDMDHENMFWYRQDPGLGLRLIYFSYDVKMKEKGDIPEGYSVSREKKERFSLILESASTNQTSMYLCASSLGAGGPGAYEQYFGPGTRLTVT.

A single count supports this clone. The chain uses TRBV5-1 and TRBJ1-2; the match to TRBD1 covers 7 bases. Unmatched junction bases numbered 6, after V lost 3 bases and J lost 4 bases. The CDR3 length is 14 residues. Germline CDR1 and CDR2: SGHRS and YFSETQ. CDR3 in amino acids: CASSSNTGAYGYTF. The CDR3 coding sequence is TGCGCCAGCAGCTCCAATACAGGGGCCTATGGCTACACCTTC.

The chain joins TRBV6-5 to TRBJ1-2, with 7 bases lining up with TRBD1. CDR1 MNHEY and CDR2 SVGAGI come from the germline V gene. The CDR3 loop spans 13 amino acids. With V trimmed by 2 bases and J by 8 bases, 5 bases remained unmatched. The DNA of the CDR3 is TGTGCCAGCAGTTACGGGACAGAGGCCGGCTACACCTTC. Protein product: CASSYGTEAGYTF.